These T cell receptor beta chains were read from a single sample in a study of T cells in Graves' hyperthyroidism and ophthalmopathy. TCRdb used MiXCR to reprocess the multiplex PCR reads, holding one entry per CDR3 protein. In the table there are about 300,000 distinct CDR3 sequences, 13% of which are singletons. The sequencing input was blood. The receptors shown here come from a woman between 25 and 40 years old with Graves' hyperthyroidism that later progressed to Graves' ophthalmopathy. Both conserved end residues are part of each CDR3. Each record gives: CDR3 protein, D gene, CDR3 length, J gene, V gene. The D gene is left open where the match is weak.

CDR3: CASSPDPTVYNSPLHF
D: -
length: 16
J: TRBJ1-6
V: TRBV12-3/TRBV12-4

CDR3: CSAREAGTGNQPQHF
D: -
length: 15
J: TRBJ1-5
V: TRBV20-1

CDR3: CASSYADRPNEAFF
D: -
length: 14
J: TRBJ1-1
V: TRBV6-5

CDR3: CASITPRVSGANVLTF
D: -
length: 16
J: TRBJ2-6
V: TRBV6-5

CDR3: CASSFLRTEETQYF
D: -
length: 14
J: TRBJ2-5
V: TRBV5-6

CDR3: CATSREGLAENEQFF
D: -
length: 15
J: TRBJ2-1
V: TRBV15

CDR3: CAISGQDSRTQYF
D: -
length: 13
J: TRBJ2-3
V: TRBV10-3

CDR3: CSARVFGPGGTEAFF
D: -
length: 15
J: TRBJ1-1
V: TRBV20-1

CDR3: CSAPPGLVVYEQYF
D: TRBD2
length: 14
J: TRBJ2-7
V: TRBV20-1

CDR3: CASSLNPGGNQPQHF
D: -
length: 15
J: TRBJ1-5
V: TRBV7-2

CDR3: CASSQVYSGRGDEQYF
D: TRBD2
length: 16
J: TRBJ2-7
V: TRBV3-1

CDR3: CASSFHPSGRADTQYF
D: TRBD2
length: 16
J: TRBJ2-3
V: TRBV3-1

CDR3: CASSRTEDEKLFF
D: -
length: 13
J: TRBJ1-4
V: TRBV5-6

CDR3: CATSSRERARNEQFF
D: -
length: 15
J: TRBJ2-1
V: TRBV15

CDR3: CASSLGSGLEQFF
D: TRBD2
length: 13
J: TRBJ2-1
V: TRBV7-2

CDR3: CASRRLAESSYEQYF
D: TRBD2
length: 15
J: TRBJ2-7
V: TRBV2

CDR3: CSANREDGYTF
D: -
length: 11
J: TRBJ1-2
V: TRBV20-1

CDR3: CASSQVVTSGVNEQFF
D: TRBD2
length: 16
J: TRBJ2-1
V: TRBV3-1

CDR3: CASSSDRGQSLYEQYF
D: TRBD1
length: 16
J: TRBJ2-7
V: TRBV7-9

CDR3: CSAATGTGTYEQYF
D: -
length: 14
J: TRBJ2-7
V: TRBV20-1

CDR3: CSAALAGGRQGWDEQFF
D: TRBD2
length: 17
J: TRBJ2-1
V: TRBV20-1

CDR3: CASSPGGRNYGYTF
D: -
length: 14
J: TRBJ1-2
V: TRBV18

CDR3: CSAIFLAGVNDKNIQYF
D: TRBD2
length: 17
J: TRBJ2-4
V: TRBV20-1

CDR3: CSAAPLTLGLLLTDTQYF
D: -
length: 18
J: TRBJ2-3
V: TRBV20-1

CDR3: CASSWTSPDYNGQFF
D: TRBD2
length: 15
J: TRBJ2-1
V: TRBV6-9

CDR3: CATRGISGSTDTQYF
D: -
length: 15
J: TRBJ2-3
V: TRBV6-2/TRBV6-3

CDR3: CSASGGAGNTIYF
D: -
length: 13
J: TRBJ1-3
V: TRBV20-1

CDR3: CATSSGETQYF
D: -
length: 11
J: TRBJ2-5
V: TRBV15

CDR3: CASSLGTGISGANVLTF
D: TRBD1
length: 17
J: TRBJ2-6
V: TRBV4-1

CDR3: CASTDRATEQFF
D: TRBD1
length: 12
J: TRBJ2-1
V: TRBV6-1

CDR3: CAWRPPRVTEAFF
D: -
length: 13
J: TRBJ1-1
V: TRBV30

CDR3: CASSSPGLPYNEQFF
D: -
length: 15
J: TRBJ2-1
V: TRBV28

CDR3: CSGTSGRPGELFF
D: TRBD2
length: 13
J: TRBJ2-2
V: TRBV20-1